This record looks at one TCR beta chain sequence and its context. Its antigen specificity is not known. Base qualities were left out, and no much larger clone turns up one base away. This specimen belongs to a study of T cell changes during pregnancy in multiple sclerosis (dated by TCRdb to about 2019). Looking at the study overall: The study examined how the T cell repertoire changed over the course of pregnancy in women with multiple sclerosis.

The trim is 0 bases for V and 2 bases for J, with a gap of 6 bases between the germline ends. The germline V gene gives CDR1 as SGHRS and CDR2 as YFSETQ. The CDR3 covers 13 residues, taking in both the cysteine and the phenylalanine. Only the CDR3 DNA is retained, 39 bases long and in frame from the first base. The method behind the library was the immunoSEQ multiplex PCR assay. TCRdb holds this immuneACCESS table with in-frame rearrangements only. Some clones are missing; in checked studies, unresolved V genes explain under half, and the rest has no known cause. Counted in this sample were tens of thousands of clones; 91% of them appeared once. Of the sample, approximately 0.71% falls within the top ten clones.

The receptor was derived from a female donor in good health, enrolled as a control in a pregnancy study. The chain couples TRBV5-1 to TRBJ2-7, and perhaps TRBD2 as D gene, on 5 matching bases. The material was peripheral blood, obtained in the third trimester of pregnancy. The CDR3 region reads CASSLGGPYEQYF. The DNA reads TGCGCCAGCAGCTTGGGAGGGCCCTACGAGCAGTACTTC.